What follows describes a single T cell receptor beta chain. Antigen: not known. This sample is drawn from a study of T cell responses to AZD1222 COVID-19 vaccine. J lost 11 bases, V lost 2 bases, and 4 bases had no gene match. The CDR3 loop spans 14 amino acids. Germline CDR1 and CDR2: MGHRA and YSYEKL. Clones were read by immunoSEQ multiplex PCR, and TCRdb kept only the in-frame ones, dropping some. The top ten clones hold about 16% of a sample with 95,000 to 100,000 clones, 85% to 90% of them seen once. Findings of the study overall: After the peak T cell response, and only then, were repertoires sampled. Mapped onto spike, vaccine-associated CD4 TCRs spanned it and were dominant at 160-218 and 743-854. Vaccination with two AZD1222 doses was followed by a rise in Spike-specific TCR breadth and depth.

The receptor was isolated from an adult who received the AZD1222 COVID-19 vaccine. The chain combines TRBV4-1 with TRBJ1-6, with 9 bases that match TRBD1. The sequenced sample was peripheral blood, obtained 28 days after the second AZD1222 dose. CDR3 region: CASSQWTGVTPLHF. The CDR3 coding sequence is TGCGCCAGCAGCCAATGGACAGGGGTAACACCCCTCCACTTT.